The 19 T cell receptor beta chains given below trace back to one sample, sequenced in a study of T cell repertoires in cytomegalovirus infection. The antigens for these receptors are not known. TCRdb ran MiXCR on the reads and lists one entry per CDR3 protein. The sample yields some 560,000 distinct CDR3 sequences, almost 40% seen once. Sequenced here: cultured PBMCs, sampled from culture after CMV antigen stimulation. The receptors were gathered from a human donor in good health (CMV status not recorded). Some clones in this sample may be carry-over from other donors' samples.

This clonotype was observed a handful of times. The chain uses TRBV11-2 and TRBJ1-5; D not resolved. V lost 3 bases to trimming and J lost 8 bases, with 11 bases between them. This CDR3 has 13 amino acids. The germline gives CDR1 SGHAT, CDR2 FQNNGV. The CDR3 here is CASSFGRLKPQHF. The CDR3 nucleotides read TGTGCCAGCAGCTTCGGACGGCTGAAGCCCCAGCATTTT.

This clonotype turned up a few times. CDR3 region: CASSSGFSYIHNNEQFF. The CDR3 nucleotides are TGTGCCAGCAGCTCGGGATTTTCTTACATCCACAACAATGAGCAGTTCTTC. The genes are TRBV7-2 and TRBJ2-1; tentative D call: TRBD2 (5 bases). V lost 4 bases to trimming and J lost 5 bases, with 21 bases between them. This CDR3 has 17 residues. CDR1 is SGHTA, CDR2 FQGNSA, per germline.

V is TRBV7-6 and J is TRBJ2-5; a weak D match, TRBD2 (7 bases). The CDR3 has 15 residues. V was shortened by 3 bases and J by 4 bases, with 15 bases between the two germline ends. Germline-derived CDR1 and CDR2 are SGHVS and FNYEAQ. The CDR3, as DNA: TGTGCCAGCAGCTTGACCCGGGGGGCCCCAGAGACCCAGTACTTC. It translates to CASSLTRGAPETQYF.

The chain joins TRBV28 to TRBJ2-7, with 8 bases lining up with TRBD1. CDR3 length: 14 residues. Looked up from germline, CDR1 is MDHEN and CDR2 is SYDVKM. Unmatched junction bases numbered 11, after V lost 5 bases and J lost 8 bases. This CDR3 reads CASSKGPDRGQQYF. CDR3 DNA: TGTGCCAGCAGTAAGGGGCCCGACAGGGGTCAGCAGTACTTC. Combining the CDR3 with reference TRBV28 and TRBJ2-7 gives the whole variable domain DVKVTQSSRYLVKRTGEKVFLECVQDMDHENMFWYRQDPGLGLRLIYFSYDVKMKEKGDIPEGYSVSREKKERFSLILESASTNQTSMYLCASSKGPDRGQQYFGPGTRLTVT.

This clonotype occurred many times. Germline and junction disagree at one end, which may indicate a read error. As DNA, the CDR3 is TGTGCCAGCAGCTTAGCGGCACCGGGTCCGATTTTATTC. Its translation: CASSLAAPGPILF. The chain is built from TRBV7-2 and TRBJ2-7, with D unresolved. Germline values: CDR1 SGHTA, CDR2 FQGNSA. This CDR3 comprises 13 residues.

The chain recombines TRBV7-6 with TRBJ1-2; D unresolved. The CDR3 contains 15 residues. Germline-derived CDR1 and CDR2 are SGHVS and FNYEAQ. Trimming left V 5 bases short and J 4 bases short, with 17 bases between. In DNA form, the CDR3 reads TGTGCCAGCAGCGAGAATAGCAATTGGGGCTATGGCTACACCTTC. Its protein product is CASSENSNWGYGYTF.

Only a few counts were recorded for this clonotype. The chain joins TRBV6-1 to TRBJ1-2; D not certain. The CDR3 has 13 amino acids. Germline V CDR1 and CDR2: MNHNS, SASEGT. V lost 1 base, J lost 8 bases, and 11 bases lay in between. CDR3: CASSEDWAEGYTF. CDR3 nucleotides: TGTGCCAGCAGTGAAGACTGGGCAGAAGGCTACACCTTC.

V gene TRBV27 combines with J gene TRBJ2-7; 10 positions agree with TRBD2. This CDR3 contains 16 residues. Germline V gene data show CDR1 as MNHEY and CDR2 as SMNVEV (reference sequence). The J segment lost 4 bases and the V segment lost 6 bases, leaving 12 bases of the junction unmatched. The CDR3 bases are TGTGCCAGCAGCCTCACAATAGCGGGAGGAGGGTACGAGCAGTACTTC. Protein: CASSLTIAGGGYEQYF.

The chain couples TRBV7-2 to TRBJ1-1, with D possibly matching TRBD1 (5 bases). V lost 2 bases, J lost 6 bases, and 13 bases lay in between. CDR3 length: 14 amino acids. Germline V gene sequence: CDR1 SGHTA, CDR2 FQGNSA. The CDR3 spells CASSLSHSGAEAFF. The CDR3 DNA is TGTGCCAGCAGCTTATCCCACTCGGGGGCTGAAGCTTTCTTT.

V usage is TRBV5-4 and J usage is TRBJ1-2; 9 nucleotides align to TRBD1. V was pared by 0 bases and J by 7 bases, with 7 bases of the junction left unmatched. In germline, CDR1 is SGHNT, CDR2 YYREEE (reference sequence). The CDR3 is 15 residues long. The CDR3 region has the DNA TGTGCCAGCAGCTTGGAACCAACAGGGGGCATTGGCTACACCTTC. It is translated as CASSLEPTGGIGYTF.

This sequence joins TRBV5-4 and TRBJ2-5; 8 nucleotides agree with TRBD2. This CDR3 is built from 16 residues. Germline V lookup: CDR1 SGHNT, CDR2 YYREEE (reference sequence). Germline trimming cut 0 bases from V and 2 bases from J; bases unmatched to any gene: 6. CDR3 bases: TGTGCCAGCAGCTTGGTGGGCGGGGGGACACAAGAGACCCAGTACTTC. It codes for CASSLVGGGTQETQYF.

This clonotype was detected only a few times. CDR3 coding DNA: TGTGCCAGCAGCTTAGCTCTCAGCTCTGGGGCCAACGTCCTGACTTTC. As protein: CASSLALSSGANVLTF. The V gene is TRBV7-6, the J gene TRBJ2-6; no clear D. Deletions cut 0 bases from V and 0 bases from J, with 6 bases between. The germline CDR1 and CDR2 sequences are SGHVS and FNYEAQ. CDR3 length: 16 residues.

The chain links TRBV7-9 to TRBJ1-3, with a tentative D call TRBD1 (6 bases). The CDR3 runs 16 residues. V was shortened by 4 bases and J by 4 bases, with 17 bases between the two germline ends. CDR1 is SEHNR and CDR2 is FQNEAQ in the germline V gene (reference sequence). CDR3 in amino acids: CASSSNRELSGNTIYF. CDR3 DNA sequence: TGTGCCAGCAGCTCCAACAGGGAACTCTCCGGAAACACCATATATTTT.

The chain has TRBV28 and TRBJ2-7, with D perhaps matching TRBD1 (6 bases). Germline assignment: CDR1 MDHEN and CDR2 SYDVKM. The V end lost 5 bases, the J end lost 3 bases, and 11 bases lay between the germline ends. The CDR3 sequence is 13 residues long. Here the CDR3 DNA reads TGTGCCAGCAGTACCGCACAGGGCTACGAGCAGTACTTC. The encoded protein is CASSTAQGYEQYF.

This sequence joins TRBV5-1 and TRBJ2-7; TRBD1 is a possible D gene (6 bases). Germline values: CDR1 SGHRS, CDR2 YFSETQ. The CDR3 is 16 residues long. Trimming shortened V by 4 bases and J by 4 bases, and 21 bases separated the two germline ends. CDR3 region: CASSTPRGSLDYEQYF. The CDR3 bases are TGCGCCAGCAGCACTCCGAGGGGGTCTTTGGATTACGAGCAGTACTTC. The whole variable domain, remainder taken from reference TRBV5-1 and TRBJ2-7, is KAGVTQTPRYLIKTRGQQVTLSCSPISGHRSVSWYQQTPGQGLQFLFEYFSETQRNKGNFPGRFSGRQFSNSRSEMNVSTLELGDSALYLCASSTPRGSLDYEQYFGPGTRLTVT.

The gene calls are TRBV19 and TRBJ1-1, with a possible D match to TRBD1 (5 bases). V was trimmed by 5 bases and J by 5 bases, leaving 15 bases between them. The CDR3 contains 14 residues. The germline gives CDR1 LNHDA, CDR2 SQIVND (reference sequence). In DNA, the CDR3 is TGTGCCAGTAGTCCCTACCGGGGGGGGACTGAAGCTTTCTTT. Residues: CASSPYRGGTEAFF.

This clonotype was counted many times. V usage is TRBV20-1 and J usage is TRBJ2-3, with TRBD2 matching 8 bases. Per the germline V gene, CDR1 is DFQATT and CDR2 is SNEGSKA (reference sequence). V dropped 2 bases and J dropped 1; count of bases not matched to a gene: 8. The CDR3 has 16 residues. DNA for the CDR3: TGCAGTGCTAGAACTAGCGGCGAGGGCGGCACAGATACGCAGTATTTT. This encodes CSARTSGEGGTDTQYF.

J is TRBJ2-4 and V is TRBV7-9; a possible D gene is TRBD1 (6 bases). The CDR3 spans 14 residues. The V and J ends lost 6 bases and 5 bases respectively, with 14 bases between them. Germline lookup yields CDR1 SEHNR and CDR2 FQNEAQ (reference sequence). Here the CDR3 reads CASRPRTAQNIQYF. The CDR3 DNA follows: TGTGCCAGCAGACCGAGGACAGCTCAAAACATTCAGTACTTC.

The chain combines TRBV20-1 with TRBJ2-1; 9 bases are a match to TRBD2. V was clipped by 2 bases and J by 4 bases; unmatched bases: 9. Per germline, CDR1 DFQATT and CDR2 SNEGSKA (reference sequence). The CDR3 has 16 amino acids. The CDR3 sequence is CSARFGGGASYNEQFF. The CDR3 nucleotides are TGCAGTGCTAGATTTGGCGGGGGGGCGAGTTACAATGAGCAGTTCTTC.